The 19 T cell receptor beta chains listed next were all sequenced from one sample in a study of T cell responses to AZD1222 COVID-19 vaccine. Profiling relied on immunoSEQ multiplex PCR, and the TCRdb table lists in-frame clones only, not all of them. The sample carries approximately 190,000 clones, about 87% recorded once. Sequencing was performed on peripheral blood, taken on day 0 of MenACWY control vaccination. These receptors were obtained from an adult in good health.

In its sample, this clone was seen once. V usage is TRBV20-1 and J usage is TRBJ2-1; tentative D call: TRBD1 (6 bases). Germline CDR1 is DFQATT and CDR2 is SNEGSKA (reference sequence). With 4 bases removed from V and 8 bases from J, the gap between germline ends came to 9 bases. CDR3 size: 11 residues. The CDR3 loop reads CSATTGYEQFF. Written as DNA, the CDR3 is TGCAGTGCTACCACAGGGTATGAGCAGTTCTTC.

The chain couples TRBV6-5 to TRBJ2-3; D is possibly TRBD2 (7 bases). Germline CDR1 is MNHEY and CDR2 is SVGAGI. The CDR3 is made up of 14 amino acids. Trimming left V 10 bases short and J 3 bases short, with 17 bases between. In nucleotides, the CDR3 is TGTGCCATATCCCTGGGGGGGCAGACAGATACGCAGTATTTT. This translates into CAISLGGQTDTQYF.

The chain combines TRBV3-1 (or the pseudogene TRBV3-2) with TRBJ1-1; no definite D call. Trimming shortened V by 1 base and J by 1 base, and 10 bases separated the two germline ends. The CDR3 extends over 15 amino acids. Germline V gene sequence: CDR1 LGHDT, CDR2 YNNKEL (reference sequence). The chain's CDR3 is CASSQGTGTNTEAFF. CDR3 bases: TGTGCCAGCAGCCAAGGGACGGGAACGAACACTGAAGCTTTCTTT.

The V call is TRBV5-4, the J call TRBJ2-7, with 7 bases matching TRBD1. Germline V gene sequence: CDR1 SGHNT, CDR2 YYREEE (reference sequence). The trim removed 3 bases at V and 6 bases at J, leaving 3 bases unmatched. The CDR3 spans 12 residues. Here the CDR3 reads CASSSDRAEQYF. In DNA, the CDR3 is TGTGCCAGCAGCTCAGACAGGGCCGAGCAGTACTTC.

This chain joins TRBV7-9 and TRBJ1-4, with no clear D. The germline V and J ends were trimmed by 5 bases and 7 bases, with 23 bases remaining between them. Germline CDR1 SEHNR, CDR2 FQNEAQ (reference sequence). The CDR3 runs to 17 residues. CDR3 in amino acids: CASSPPGPVSLGEKLFF. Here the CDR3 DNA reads TGTGCCAGCAGCCCACCCGGGCCCGTTAGCCTAGGTGAAAAACTGTTTTTT.

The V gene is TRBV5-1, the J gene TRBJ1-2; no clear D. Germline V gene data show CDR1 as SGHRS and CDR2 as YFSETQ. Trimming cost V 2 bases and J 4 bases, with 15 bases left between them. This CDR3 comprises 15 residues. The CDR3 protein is CASSLEGGWGYGYTF. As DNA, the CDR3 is TGCGCCAGCAGCTTAGAGGGCGGCTGGGGCTATGGCTACACCTTC.

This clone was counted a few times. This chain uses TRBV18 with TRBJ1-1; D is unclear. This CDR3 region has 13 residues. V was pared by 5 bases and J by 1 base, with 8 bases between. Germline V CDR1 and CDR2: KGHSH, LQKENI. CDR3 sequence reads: CASSEGPNTEAFF. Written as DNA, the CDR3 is TGTGCCAGCTCAGAAGGGCCGAACACTGAAGCTTTCTTT. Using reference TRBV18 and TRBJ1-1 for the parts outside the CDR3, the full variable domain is NAGVMQNPRHLVRRRGQEARLRCSPMKGHSHVYWYRQLPEEGLKFMVYLQKENIIDESGMPKERFSAEFPKEGPSILRIQQVVRGDSAAYFCASSEGPNTEAFFGQGTRLTVV.

This chain's CDR3 is CASSTSGGSKETQYF. CDR3 DNA: TGTGCCAGCTCTACTAGCGGGGGTTCTAAAGAGACCCAGTACTTC. The genes are TRBV18 and TRBJ2-5; TRBD2 matches at 11 bases. CDR1 and CDR2 from the germline V gene are KGHSH and LQKENI. The CDR3 consists of 15 residues. Trimming at V came to 6 bases and at J to 3 bases, leaving 6 bases not matched to a gene.

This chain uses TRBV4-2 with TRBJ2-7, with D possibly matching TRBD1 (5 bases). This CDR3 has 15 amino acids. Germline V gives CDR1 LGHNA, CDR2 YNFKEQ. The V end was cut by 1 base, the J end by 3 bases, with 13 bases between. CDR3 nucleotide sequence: TGTGCCAGCAGCCAAGTACAGGCCCCCAGCTACGAGCAGTACTTC. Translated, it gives CASSQVQAPSYEQYF.

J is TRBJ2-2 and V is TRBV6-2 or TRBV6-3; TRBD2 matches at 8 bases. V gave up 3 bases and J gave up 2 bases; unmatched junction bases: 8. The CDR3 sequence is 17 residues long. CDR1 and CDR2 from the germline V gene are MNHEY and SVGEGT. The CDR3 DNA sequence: TGTGCCAGCAGTTATATTCCGGGACTAGTTAACACCGGGGAGCTGTTTTTT. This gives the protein CASSYIPGLVNTGELFF.

The CDR3 nucleotides read TGTGCCAGCAGCCACCCCGGGGCCCTGACCGGCTACACCTTC. Its protein is CASSHPGALTGYTF. The chain links TRBV11-2 to TRBJ1-2, with D tentatively TRBD1 (5 bases). Per the germline V gene, CDR1 is SGHAT and CDR2 is FQNNGV. V was trimmed by 5 bases and J by 8 bases, leaving 18 bases between them. The CDR3 contains 14 residues.

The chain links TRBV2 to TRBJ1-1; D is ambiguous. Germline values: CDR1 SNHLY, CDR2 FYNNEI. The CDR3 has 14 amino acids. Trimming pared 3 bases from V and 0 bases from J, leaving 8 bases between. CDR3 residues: CASSDLSMNTEAFF. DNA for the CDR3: TGTGCCAGCAGTGATCTTTCCATGAACACTGAAGCTTTCTTT.

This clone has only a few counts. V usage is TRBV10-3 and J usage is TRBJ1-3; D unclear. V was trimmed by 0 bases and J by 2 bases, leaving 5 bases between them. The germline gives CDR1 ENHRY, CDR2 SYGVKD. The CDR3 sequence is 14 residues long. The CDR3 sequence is CAISESGTGNTIYF. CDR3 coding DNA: TGTGCCATCAGTGAGTCGGGGACTGGAAACACCATATATTTT.

The CDR3 DNA follows: TGTGCCAGCAGCCTCGGGACGATAGCTTTCTTT. Encoded protein: CASSLGTIAFF. The gene calls are TRBV3-1 (or the pseudogene TRBV3-2) and TRBJ1-1, with a weak D call TRBD1 (5 bases). Trimming removed 4 bases from V and 10 bases from J, with 10 bases in between. Per the germline V gene, CDR1 is LGHDT and CDR2 is YNNKEL (reference sequence). The CDR3 has 11 amino acids.

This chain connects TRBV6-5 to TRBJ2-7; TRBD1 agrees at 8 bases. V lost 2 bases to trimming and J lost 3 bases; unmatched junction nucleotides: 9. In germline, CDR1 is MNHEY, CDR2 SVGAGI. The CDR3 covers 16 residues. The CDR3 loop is CASSYGVDRGYYEQYF. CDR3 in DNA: TGTGCCAGCAGTTACGGAGTCGACAGGGGATACTACGAGCAGTACTTC.

In DNA, the CDR3 is TGTGCCAGCAGTGAAGGTCCCAGCAGGGCGGATACGCAGTATTTT. This gives the protein CASSEGPSRADTQYF. The chain joins TRBV2 to TRBJ2-3; a possible D gene is TRBD1 (5 bases). The CDR3 loop spans 15 amino acids. The germline V gene has CDR1 SNHLY and CDR2 FYNNEI. V lost 1 base, J lost 6 bases, and 14 bases lay in between.

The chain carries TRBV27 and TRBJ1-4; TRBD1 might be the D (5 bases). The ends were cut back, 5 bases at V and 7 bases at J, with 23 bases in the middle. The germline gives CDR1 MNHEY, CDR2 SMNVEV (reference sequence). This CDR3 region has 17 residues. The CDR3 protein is CASSNLNAKGLAEKLFF. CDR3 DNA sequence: TGTGCCAGCAGTAACCTAAACGCCAAGGGGCTTGCTGAAAAACTGTTTTTT.

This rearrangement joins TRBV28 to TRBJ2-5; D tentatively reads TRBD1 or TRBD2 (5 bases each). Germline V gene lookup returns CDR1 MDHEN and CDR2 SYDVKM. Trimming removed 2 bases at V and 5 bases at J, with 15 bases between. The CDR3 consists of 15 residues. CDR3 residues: CASSLPGTAHETQYF. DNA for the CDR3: TGTGCCAGCAGTTTACCCGGGACGGCCCATGAGACCCAGTACTTC. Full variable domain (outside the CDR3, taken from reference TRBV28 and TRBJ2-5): DVKVTQSSRYLVKRTGEKVFLECVQDMDHENMFWYRQDPGLGLRLIYFSYDVKMKEKGDIPEGYSVSREKKERFSLILESASTNQTSMYLCASSLPGTAHETQYFGPGTRLLVL.

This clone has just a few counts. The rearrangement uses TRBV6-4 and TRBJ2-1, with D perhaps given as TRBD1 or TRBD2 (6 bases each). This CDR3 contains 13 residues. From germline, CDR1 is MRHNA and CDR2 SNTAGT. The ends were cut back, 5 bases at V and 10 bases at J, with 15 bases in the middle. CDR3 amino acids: CASSPGGGTEQFF. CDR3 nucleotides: TGTGCCAGCAGTCCAGGAGGGGGGACAGAGCAGTTCTTC.